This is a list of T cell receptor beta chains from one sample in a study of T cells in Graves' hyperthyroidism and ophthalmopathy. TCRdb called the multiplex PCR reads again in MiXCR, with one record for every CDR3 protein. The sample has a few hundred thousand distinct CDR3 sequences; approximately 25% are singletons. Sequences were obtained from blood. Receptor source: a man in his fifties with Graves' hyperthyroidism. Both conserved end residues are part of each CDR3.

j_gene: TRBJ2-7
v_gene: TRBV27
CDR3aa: CASSLLAGVRGEQYF

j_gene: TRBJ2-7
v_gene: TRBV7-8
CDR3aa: CASSTGTRSLEQYF

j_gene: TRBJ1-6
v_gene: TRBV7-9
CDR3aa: CASSLVGGNDSPLHF

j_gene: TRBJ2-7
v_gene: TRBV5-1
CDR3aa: CASKGPGQGAGEQYF

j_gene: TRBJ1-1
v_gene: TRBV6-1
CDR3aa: CASSPILGPTEAFF

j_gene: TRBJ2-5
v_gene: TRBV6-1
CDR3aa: CASTLTGYETQYF

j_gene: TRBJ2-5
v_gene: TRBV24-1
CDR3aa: CATSDPGTGGETQYF

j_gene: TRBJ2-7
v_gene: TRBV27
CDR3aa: CAWTGSYEQYF

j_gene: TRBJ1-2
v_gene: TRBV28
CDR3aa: CASTFVGGGYTF

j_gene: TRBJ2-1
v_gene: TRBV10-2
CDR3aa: CASTPGTSATLGRNEQFF

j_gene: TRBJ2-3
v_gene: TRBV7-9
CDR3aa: CASSLTRAGTDTQYF

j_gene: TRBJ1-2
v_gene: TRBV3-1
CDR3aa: CASSQPVGQGYGYTF

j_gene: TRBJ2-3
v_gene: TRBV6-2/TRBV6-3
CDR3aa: CASSYSRTGDTDTQYF

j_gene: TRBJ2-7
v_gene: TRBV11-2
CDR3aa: CASSCQGYEQYF

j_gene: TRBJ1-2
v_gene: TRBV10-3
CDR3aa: CAISDDRGGGYTF

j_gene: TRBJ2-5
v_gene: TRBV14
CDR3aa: CASSQAETQYF

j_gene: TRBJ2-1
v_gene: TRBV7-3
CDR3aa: CASSLTFTSGIGSEQFF

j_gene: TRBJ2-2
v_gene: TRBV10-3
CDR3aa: CAISGRTSGDTGELFF

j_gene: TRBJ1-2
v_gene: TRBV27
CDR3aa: CASRRQGVIYGYTF

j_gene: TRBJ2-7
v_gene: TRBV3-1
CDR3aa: CASSPSGRTFHEQYF

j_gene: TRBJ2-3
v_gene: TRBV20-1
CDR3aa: CSARDPFVDTQYF

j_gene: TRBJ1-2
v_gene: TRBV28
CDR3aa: CASRERSEAYGYTF

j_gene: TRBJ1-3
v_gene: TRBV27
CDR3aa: CASSLRGAGNTIYF

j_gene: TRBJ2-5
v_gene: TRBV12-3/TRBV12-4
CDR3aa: CASSEVLGGTEETQYF

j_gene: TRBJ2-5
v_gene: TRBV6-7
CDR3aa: CASSRTGVIKTQYF

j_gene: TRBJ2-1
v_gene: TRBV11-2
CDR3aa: CASSLDDAGGPGNEQFF

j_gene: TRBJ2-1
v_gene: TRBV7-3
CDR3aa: CASSSDADEQFF

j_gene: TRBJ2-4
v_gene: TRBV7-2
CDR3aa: CASSLGLAGGKNIQYF

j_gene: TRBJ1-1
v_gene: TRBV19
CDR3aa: CASSIGGGLETNTEAFF

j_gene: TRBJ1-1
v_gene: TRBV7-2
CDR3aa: CASSLEFGRGKNTEAFF

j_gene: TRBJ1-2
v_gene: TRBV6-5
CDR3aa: CASSYLNPGGSGGYTF

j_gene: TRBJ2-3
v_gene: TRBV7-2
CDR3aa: CASSSTGTSIHTQYF

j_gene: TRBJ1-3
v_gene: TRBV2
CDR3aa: CASSGQGTGNTIYF

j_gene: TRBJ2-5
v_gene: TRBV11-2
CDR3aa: CASSSPYTPRDSAQETQYF

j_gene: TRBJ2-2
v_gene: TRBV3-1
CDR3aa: CASSKGMGRTGELFF

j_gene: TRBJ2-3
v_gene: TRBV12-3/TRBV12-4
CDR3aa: CASSHTDTQYF

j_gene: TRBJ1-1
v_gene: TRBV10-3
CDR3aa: CAISDPRGTEAFF

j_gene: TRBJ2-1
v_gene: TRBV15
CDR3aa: CATSRDRASNEQFF

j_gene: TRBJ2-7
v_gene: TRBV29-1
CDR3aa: CSVGTSGLYEQYF

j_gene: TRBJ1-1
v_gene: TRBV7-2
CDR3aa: CASSSSGGPMNTEAFF

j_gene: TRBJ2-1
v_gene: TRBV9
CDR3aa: CASSVGATGVYNEQFF

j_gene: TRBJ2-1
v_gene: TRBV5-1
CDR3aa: CASSGLAGNGNEQFF

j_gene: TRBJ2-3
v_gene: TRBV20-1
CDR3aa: CSAGTSGRVEKTQYF

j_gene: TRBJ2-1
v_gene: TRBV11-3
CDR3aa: CASSTPGTRSGNEQFF

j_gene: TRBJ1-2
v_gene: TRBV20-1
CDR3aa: CSASSGDSNYGYTF

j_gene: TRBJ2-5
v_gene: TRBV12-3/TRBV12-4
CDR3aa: CASSLALIVDRRPQETQYF

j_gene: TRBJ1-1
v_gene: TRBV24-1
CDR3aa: CATSAGVMNTEAFF

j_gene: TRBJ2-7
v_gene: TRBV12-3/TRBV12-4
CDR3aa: CASSSIRGRPYEQYF

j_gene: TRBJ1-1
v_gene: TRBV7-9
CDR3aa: CASNGQGGDTEAFF

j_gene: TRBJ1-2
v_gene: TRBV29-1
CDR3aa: CSVEIDSGGGGYTF